The 27 T cell receptor beta chains below were found in one sample sequenced in a study of cytomegalovirus exposure and HLA in healthy donors. Use of 60 Vbeta and 13 Jbeta primers characterized the PCR. Here immunoSEQ multiplex PCR was the method, and the copy in TCRdb shows in-frame clones only, minus some. In the table there are 150,000 to 160,000 clones, 82% of which are singletons. Sequenced sample: PBMCs. Source of these receptors: a woman in her forties or fifties in good health and CMV-seropositive.

The chain links TRBV9 to TRBJ2-7, with TRBD2 matching 8 bases. This CDR3 region has 15 residues. In germline, CDR1 is SGDLS, CDR2 YYNGEE. The V and J ends lost 3 bases and 6 bases, in that order; junction bases with no gene match: 11. CDR3 coding DNA: TGTGCCAGCAGCGAAACCGGGACTAGTTCGTCCGAGCAGTACTTC. Protein: CASSETGTSSSEQYF.

This sequence joins TRBV5-1 and TRBJ1-3, with D perhaps matching TRBD1 (5 bases). Deletions cut 4 bases from V and 2 bases from J, with 16 bases between. The CDR3 spans 16 residues. Germline V CDR1 and CDR2: SGHRS, YFSETQ. Written as DNA, the CDR3 is TGCGCCAGCAGCGGAATGCAGGGCAGCCCTGGAAACACCATATATTTT. The encoded protein is CASSGMQGSPGNTIYF.

This rearrangement joins TRBV10-2 to TRBJ1-6; 8 positions agree with TRBD1. Germline values: CDR1 WSHSY, CDR2 SAAADI. With V trimmed by 6 bases and J by 5 bases, 3 bases remained unmatched. CDR3 length: 14 amino acids. The CDR3 DNA reads TGCGCCAGCAGGCAGGGGGCAGATAATTCACCCCTCCACTTT. It yields the protein CASRQGADNSPLHF.

The chain links TRBV30 to TRBJ1-1, with D tentatively TRBD1 (5 bases). Trimming removed 0 bases at V and 1 base at J, with 12 bases between. CDR3 length: 15 residues. The germline V gene encodes CDR1 GTSNPN and CDR2 SVGIG (reference sequence). CDR3 in DNA: TGTGCCTGGAGTGTATTTACGGGGGAGAACACTGAAGCTTTCTTT. Protein sequence: CAWSVFTGENTEAFF.

The chain combines TRBV5-4 with TRBJ1-4; maybe TRBD1 (5 bases). The V end was cut by 1 base, the J end by 8 bases, with 9 bases between. CDR1 and CDR2 (germline): SGHNT, YYREEE (reference sequence). The length of the CDR3 is 13 residues. CDR3 loop: CASSLSGREKLFF. The CDR3 DNA is TGTGCCAGCAGCTTGTCAGGGCGGGAAAAACTGTTTTTT.

The chain is built from TRBV7-2 and TRBJ2-5, with a weak D call TRBD2 (6 bases). This CDR3 region has 13 residues. Germline-derived CDR1 and CDR2 are SGHTA and FQGNSA. The V and J ends lost 5 bases and 4 bases respectively, with 11 bases between them. The CDR3 is CASSRGVGETQYF. DNA for the CDR3: TGTGCCAGCAGCCGCGGGGTTGGAGAGACCCAGTACTTC.

The chain recombines TRBV27 with TRBJ1-3; 8 bases are shared with TRBD1. The V and J ends lost 3 bases and 4 bases, in that order; junction bases with no gene match: 5. Germline V lookup: CDR1 MNHEY, CDR2 SMNVEV (reference sequence). CDR3 length: 15 amino acids. The CDR3, as DNA: TGTGCCAGCAGTTTGTACAGGGGGGCAGGAAACACCATATATTTT. It yields the protein CASSLYRGAGNTIYF.

This chain connects TRBV9 to TRBJ1-4, with unresolved D. Trimming shortened V by 4 bases and J by 8 bases, and 9 bases separated the two germline ends. This CDR3 is 12 amino acids long. The germline V gene has CDR1 SGDLS and CDR2 YYNGEE. CDR3 residues: CASSREEEKLFF. The CDR3 DNA follows: TGTGCCAGCAGCAGGGAGGAAGAAAAACTGTTTTTT. The full variable domain, in which reference TRBV9 and TRBJ1-4 provide the parts outside the CDR3, is DSGVTQTPKHLITATGQRVTLRCSPRSGDLSVYWYQQSLDQGLQFLIQYYNGEERAKGNILERFSAQQFPDLHSELNLSSLELGDSALYFCASSREEEKLFFGSGTQLSVL.

The chain employs TRBV2 and TRBJ2-5; TRBD1 matches 7 bases. TRBJ2-7 matches the DNA end more closely, so the J call is doubtful. Germline CDR1 reads SNHLY; CDR2 reads FYNNEI. CDR3 length: 15 residues. CDR3 sequence reads: CASRVGTVVTYEQYF. The CDR3 bases are TGTGCCAGCAGGGTAGGGACAGTCGTCACTTACGAGCAGTACTTC.

The chain recombines TRBV30 with TRBJ2-7; D possibly corresponds to TRBD1 (5 bases). Germline-derived CDR1 and CDR2 are GTSNPN and SVGIG (reference sequence). CDR3 length: 13 residues. Trimming left V 1 base short and J 3 bases short, with 10 bases between. The CDR3 sequence is CAWSGGRDYEQYF. The CDR3 bases are TGTGCCTGGAGTGGCGGCAGGGACTACGAGCAGTACTTC.

The chain joins TRBV27 to TRBJ1-1; the D is unclear. CDR3 length equals 11 residues. V lost 10 bases and J lost 2, with 8 bases in between. The germline gives CDR1 MNHEY, CDR2 SMNVEV (reference sequence). CDR3 nucleotides: TGTGCCACCAGGACTAACACTGAAGCTTTCTTT. It is translated as CATRTNTEAFF.

The rearrangement links TRBV11-1 to TRBJ2-7; perhaps TRBD2 as D (6 bases). Germline loops: CDR1 SGHAT, CDR2 FQDESV (reference sequence). The CDR3 sequence is 13 residues long. V was pared by 2 bases and J by 6 bases, with 11 bases between. CDR3 region: CASSLSGRSEQYF. As DNA, the CDR3 is TGTGCCAGCAGCTTATCTGGGAGGAGCGAGCAGTACTTC.

The sample holds one count of this clone. The chain has TRBV5-1 and TRBJ1-6, with D unclear. The germline CDR1 and CDR2 sequences are SGHRS and YFSETQ. Trimming pared 0 bases from V and 10 bases from J, leaving 11 bases between. The CDR3 runs to 14 residues. Written as DNA, the CDR3 is TGCGCCAGCAGCTTGGCGATAGATACCTCACCCCTCCACTTT. The encoded protein is CASSLAIDTSPLHF.

For the CDR3, the DNA is TGTGCCAGCAGCAAGACAACCGGGGAGCTGTTTTTT. It yields the protein CASSKTTGELFF. The chain has TRBV11-2 and TRBJ2-2; D unclear. V lost 5 bases and J lost 5, with 6 bases in between. Germline V gene data show CDR1 as SGHAT and CDR2 as FQNNGV. CDR3 length: 12 amino acids.

The rearrangement joins TRBV5-1 to TRBJ1-1; no clear D gene. Looked up from germline, CDR1 is SGHRS and CDR2 is YFSETQ. CDR3 length: 16 amino acids. V gave up 0 bases and J gave up 0 bases, with 12 bases separating them. CDR3: CASSLAPTGMNTEAFF. CDR3 DNA sequence: TGCGCCAGCAGCTTGGCTCCCACGGGGATGAACACTGAAGCTTTCTTT.

The chain is built from TRBV5-8 and TRBJ1-3, with no clear D. The CDR3 runs to 16 residues. V lost 4 bases and J 1 base, leaving 15 bases between the germline ends. CDR1 is SGHTS and CDR2 is YDEGEE in the germline V gene. CDR3 DNA sequence: TGTGCCAGCAGCAGGGTTCGTCCGGGGTCTGGAAACACCATATATTTT. It specifies CASSRVRPGSGNTIYF.

This chain uses TRBV7-9 with TRBJ1-1; 7 bases map to TRBD1. The CDR3 extends over 13 amino acids. CDR1 is SEHNR, CDR2 FQNEAQ, per germline (reference sequence). V shed 6 bases and J 5 bases; nucleotides not matched to a gene: 6. CDR3 sequence: CASRQTGETEAFF. CDR3 DNA sequence: TGTGCCAGCAGGCAAACAGGGGAGACTGAAGCTTTCTTT.

This chain uses TRBV5-4 with TRBJ1-2; TRBD1 aligns across 7 bases. Germline V lookup: CDR1 SGHNT, CDR2 YYREEE (reference sequence). The CDR3 sequence is 13 residues long. V lost 4 bases, J lost 1 base, and 1 base stayed unmatched. The DNA of the CDR3 is TGTGCCAGCAGCCGGGACAGTAACTATGGCTACACCTTC. This sequence encodes CASSRDSNYGYTF.

The chain couples TRBV5-4 to TRBJ2-1, with 16 positions matching TRBD2. The trim removed 2 bases at V and 12 bases at J, leaving 8 bases unmatched. Germline CDR1 and CDR2: SGHNT and YYREEE (reference sequence). The CDR3 totals 16 residues. The CDR3 DNA reads as TGTGCCAGCAGCTTTTCTGGGACTAGCGGGGGGGCTCGGCAGTTCTTC. This translates into CASSFSGTSGGARQFF. Variable domain in full (rest from reference TRBV5-4 and TRBJ2-1): ETGVTQSPTHLIKTRGQQVTLRCSSQSGHNTVSWYQQALGQGPQFIFQYYREEENGRGNFPPRFSGLQFPNYSSELNVNALELDDSALYLCASSFSGTSGGARQFFGPGTRLTVL.

This rearrangement joins TRBV5-8 to TRBJ2-7; 7 bases agree with TRBD2. Trimming took 4 bases from V and 5 from J; bases not matched to a gene: 6. From germline, CDR1 is SGHTS and CDR2 YDEGEE. The CDR3 is made up of 13 amino acids. The CDR3: CASSPGGFHEQYF. CDR3 sequence (DNA): TGTGCCAGCAGCCCGGGGGGATTCCACGAGCAGTACTTC.

The gene calls are TRBV25-1 and TRBJ1-1; D might be TRBD1 (6 bases). The CDR3 loop spans 12 amino acids. Trimming pared 7 bases from V and 6 bases from J, leaving 12 bases between. Germline values: CDR1 MGHDK, CDR2 SYGVNS. The CDR3 region has the DNA TGTGCCAGCAAATCAGACAGGCCTGAAGCTTTCTTT. This gives the protein CASKSDRPEAFF.

The chain employs TRBV6-6 and TRBJ1-1; a weak D match, TRBD1 (6 bases). The germline V gene has CDR1 MNHNY and CDR2 SVGAGI (reference sequence). This CDR3 is 14 amino acids long. Trimming cost V 7 bases and J 1 base, with 13 bases left between them. CDR3: CASNKGQKNTEAFF. The CDR3 nucleotides read TGTGCCAGCAATAAGGGACAAAAGAACACTGAAGCTTTCTTT.

The chain uses TRBV10-3 and TRBJ2-1; tentatively, D is TRBD2 (5 bases). Trimming removed 4 bases from V and 0 bases from J, with 13 bases in between. Looked up from germline, CDR1 is ENHRY and CDR2 is SYGVKD. The CDR3 sequence is 16 residues long. This chain's CDR3 is CAISGGGSSSYNEQFF. In DNA, the CDR3 is TGTGCCATCAGTGGAGGCGGGTCCAGCTCCTACAATGAGCAGTTCTTC.

This clone was counted between two and nine times. The same CDR3 also results from other DNA sequences found in this sample. The chain uses TRBV4-2 and TRBJ1-1; D remains ambiguous. The CDR3 loop spans 14 amino acids. Germline values: CDR1 LGHNA, CDR2 YNFKEQ. The germline V and J ends were trimmed by 0 bases and 1 base, with 6 bases remaining between them. The CDR3 spells CASSQEEGNTEAFF. The CDR3 DNA is TGTGCCAGCAGCCAAGAAGAGGGGAACACTGAAGCTTTCTTT.

V usage is TRBV4-3 and J usage is TRBJ2-7; 8 nucleotides line up with TRBD2. CDR3 length: 15 residues. The V gene end was trimmed by 0 bases and the J gene end by 1 base; junction bases not matched to a gene: 2. Looked up from germline, CDR1 is LGHNA and CDR2 is YSLEER. Written as DNA, the CDR3 is TGCGCCAGCAGCCAAGACCAGCGGGGGTCCTACGAGCAGTACTTC. It specifies CASSQDQRGSYEQYF.

The V call is TRBV13, the J call TRBJ2-7; a weak D match, TRBD1 (7 bases). Trimming took 5 bases from V and 2 from J, leaving 10 bases between them. CDR1 is PRHDT, CDR2 FYEKMQ, per germline (reference sequence). There are 13 residues in the CDR3. In nucleotides, the CDR3 is TGTGCCAGCAGCGCGGGACAGACCTACGAGCAGTACTTC. This encodes CASSAGQTYEQYF.

This sequence joins TRBV6-1 and TRBJ1-2; 8 bases line up with TRBD1. CDR1 and CDR2 from the germline V gene are MNHNS and SASEGT. V trimming: 2 bases; J trimming: 5 bases; junction bases outside the gene matches: 1. The CDR3 spans 13 residues. Here the CDR3 DNA reads TGTGCCAGCAGTGAACGACAGGGGTATGGCTACACCTTC. Protein: CASSERQGYGYTF.